This TCR beta chain came from a study of CD8 T cells in Susac syndrome. Sequencing of TCR beta, carried out with a high-throughput approach, was applied to CD8+ and CD4+ T cells from the blood. The multiple sclerosis controls were treatment-naive patients, and their relapsing-remitting disease was stable or active. TEMRA cells were FACS-enriched, and CD8+ and CD4+ T cells were isolated negatively. An input of about 0.45 to 1 ug of RNA was subjected to reverse transcription using random hexamers. Amplification of TCR beta CDR3 was carried out by immunoSEQ multiplex PCR, which covered 54 Vbeta and 13 Jbeta segments. TCRdb itself ran the immunoSEQ multiplex PCR reads through MiXCR, one entry per CDR3 protein. The data show approximately 76,000 distinct CDR3 sequences, about 95% seen once. V was shortened by 1 base and J by 3 bases, with 13 bases between the two germline ends. Germline CDR1 is DFQATT and CDR2 is SNEGSKA (reference sequence). The CDR3 consists of 15 residues.

The sample consisted of CD8+ T cells from PBMCs. V is TRBV20-1 and J is TRBJ1-5; a weak D match, TRBD1 (6 bases). The TCR sequence derives from a human donor with multiple sclerosis. CDR3 sequence reads: CSARGGGGDNQPQHF. CDR3 DNA sequence: TGCAGTGCTAGAGGTGGGGGGGGCGACAATCAGCCCCAGCATTTT.